The subject of this entry is one TCR beta chain. Primers for the PCR totalled 60 Vbeta and 13 Jbeta. Generated by immunoSEQ multiplex PCR, the TCRdb table keeps only in-frame clones and is missing some. The repertoire shows more than 45,000 clones; the top ten hold about 12%. The data belong to a study of cytomegalovirus exposure and HLA in healthy donors. The length of the CDR3 is 16 residues. Trimming shortened V by 0 bases and J by 0 bases, and 6 bases separated the two germline ends. The germline CDR1 and CDR2 sequences are KGHSH and LQKENI. The chain couples TRBV18 to TRBJ2-6; maybe TRBD2 (6 bases). Sequenced input: PBMCs. This receptor was obtained from a woman aged 55-69 years in good health and CMV-seropositive. CDR3 protein: CASSPPGLSGANVLTF. CDR3 coding DNA: TGTGCCAGCTCACCACCGGGACTCTCTGGGGCCAACGTCCTGACTTTC.